The sequence of this TCR beta chain was determined in a study of blood T cell repertoires in COVID-19 (TCRdb year 2020). In terms of the full investigation: Samples from collaborators originated in the United States, Italy and Spain and spanned both the acute and convalescent phases of COVID-19. The prospective study material was composed of cDNA or gDNA derived from T cells, B-cell-depleted T cells, or PBMCs. HLA class I and class II types, where available, came from metadata supplied by the sample provider rather than from assay-based typing. The repertoires were released in a freely available public database intended as a resource for research on the immune response to SARS-CoV-2. The sample metadata nearly always contained a de-identified subject ID, COVID-19 status, age in years and sex. The samples were drawn from two sources: the first 160 participants of the ongoing ImmuneRACE study, and fewer than 1,500 subjects contributed by 6 global collaborators. The dataset comprised deeply sampled blood TCRbeta repertoires from subjects exposed to, actively infected with, or recovered from COVID-19. General findings and caveats noted by the study authors: How much clinical and demographic metadata was included differed by source and by participant, and the metadata was provided uncurated.

There are a few counts of this clone. Its antigen is currently not known. Per-base quality was not reported, and no clone a single base away is much larger than it. The immunoSEQ Assay, a bias-controlled multiplex PCR, was used to amplify TCRbeta CDR3 regions from genomic DNA. The authors processed their data as follows. Within the assay, amplification of reference gene primers was used to estimate how many nucleated cells each sample contained. To quantify the absolute abundance of each unique TCRbeta CDR3 rearrangement, sequence reads were collapsed and filtered. For each sample, productive Simpson clonality was calculated by taking the square root of Simpson's diversity index across productive rearrangements. TCRdb limited this immuneACCESS table to in-frame rearrangements with V and J called. A share of clones is missing; checked studies link under half to unresolved V genes, and the rest is unexplained. V and J calls plus clone size are reproduced from that table; the DNA served to infer D and trimming. The sample profile shows some 180,000 clones; about 70% of them were found once. Around 8.9% of the sample rests with the top ten.

Whole blood was collected in K2EDTA tubes by collaborating institutions according to the institutions' own protocols. Collaborator samples were shipped for TCRbeta analysis as frozen whole blood, isolated PBMCs, or DNA extracted from either sample type. Trimming takes 4 bases from V and 4 bases from J, and the germline ends sit 16 bases apart. Its CDR3 holds 15 amino acids, cysteine through phenylalanine. CDR3 DNA is the only sequence kept; it has 45 bases, read in frame from the first base. The germline V gene sets CDR1 to MDHEN and CDR2 to SYDVKM. The chain is made from TRBV28 and TRBJ1-2; the D gene is perhaps TRBD1, from 5 matching bases. This TCR was sampled from a woman between 45 and 60 years old with active or convalescent COVID-19. The material sequenced was peripheral blood. The CDR3 region reads CASSSLSRASYGYTF. The bases are TGTGCCAGCAGTTCCCTGTCCAGGGCTTCCTATGGCTACACCTTC.